This entry describes one T cell receptor (beta chain). This sample was taken from a study of blood T cell repertoires in COVID-19. Study-wide background: Samples taken during acute and convalescent COVID-19 were collected in the United States, Italy and Spain. PBMCs, B-cell-depleted T cells, or T cells provided the cDNA or gDNA that made up the material.

V lost 5 bases, J lost 5 bases, and 12 bases stayed unmatched. The CDR3 is 16 amino acids. Germline loops: CDR1 SEHNR, CDR2 FQNEAQ (reference sequence). Per the original data handling: Using reference gene primer amplification, nucleated cell counts were estimated. TCRdb keeps only in-frame clones here, not all; method: immunoSEQ multiplex PCR. D and trimming were read from the DNA, whereas the V and J calls and clone size are those reported in that table. The sample lists approximately 160,000 clones; 75% to 90% were seen once. The clonotype comes from a woman in her fifties or sixties with acute or convalescent COVID-19. The sequencing input was peripheral blood. The genes are TRBV7-9 and TRBJ2-3; 8 bases fit TRBD1. CDR3 protein: CASSPTGTGLRDTQYF. The CDR3 DNA reads as TGTGCCAGCAGCCCCACCGGGACAGGCCTACGAGATACGCAGTATTTT.